This TCR beta chain was captured in a study of blood T cell repertoires in COVID-19. About the study: Samples of COVID-19 (acute and convalescent) were obtained from the United States, Italy and Spain. From T cells, B-cell-depleted T cells, or PBMCs came the material, which was cDNA or gDNA.

In the study's own analysis: Scientists estimated how many nucleated cells there were by amplifying reference gene primers. Clones were read by immunoSEQ multiplex PCR, and TCRdb kept only the in-frame ones, dropping some. V, J and clone size derive from that table, while D and trimming were established from the DNA sequence. The sample lists about 150,000 clones; around 80% were seen once. In germline, CDR1 is SQVTM, CDR2 ANQGSEA. This CDR3 is 13 amino acids long. Trimming cost V 4 bases and J 7 bases, with 13 bases left between them. This receptor was identified in a woman between 45 and 65 years old in a cohort sampled during active or convalescent COVID-19. The chain links TRBV29-1 to TRBJ1-4, with a possible D match to TRBD1 (5 bases). The sample was peripheral blood. Here the CDR3 reads CSVAPLRGEKLFF. As DNA, the CDR3 is TGCAGCGTTGCACCTCTTAGGGGTGAAAAACTGTTTTTT.